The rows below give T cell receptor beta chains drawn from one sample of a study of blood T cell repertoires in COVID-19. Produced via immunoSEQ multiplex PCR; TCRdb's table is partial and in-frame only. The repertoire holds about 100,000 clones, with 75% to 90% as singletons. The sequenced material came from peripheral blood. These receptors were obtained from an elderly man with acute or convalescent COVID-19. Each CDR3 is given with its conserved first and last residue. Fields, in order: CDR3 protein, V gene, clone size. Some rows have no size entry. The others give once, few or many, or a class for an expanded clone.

CASSLAGGYNEQFF,TRBV7-2,NA
CASSPRTGSSNQPQHF,TRBV28,NA
CASTEQGLGTGELFF,TRBV21-1,once
CASSLTSGRAGELFF,TRBV27,NA
CASSPGLAYNEQFF,TRBV5-6,NA
CASSRSGSPVTQYF,TRBV9,NA
CASSFRDTPTDTQYF,TRBV28,NA
CASSFLGAYADTQYF,TRBV5-1,NA
CASSIDKGAKTQYF,TRBV19,NA
CSVGAGNNQPQHF,TRBV29-1,NA
CASSSYYEQYF,TRBV2,NA
CSASRRQAYSNQPQHF,TRBV20-1,NA
CASSIPFGGNYGYTF,TRBV5-4,once
CATSRTGQNTGELFF,TRBV15,NA
CASRATGWFDEQYF,TRBV27,NA
CASSGTSGRDEQFF,TRBV5-8,NA
CAIRPGLAGNEQFF,TRBV10-3,NA
CASQLAEQETQYF,TRBV7-2,few
CASSIHYSGSYEQYF,TRBV19,NA
CASRPEDRGPTEAFF,TRBV5-4,NA
CASSASGYYEQYF,TRBV2,once
CASSPQDSSSYNEQFF,TRBV18,NA
CASSYSTGGNQPQHF,TRBV6-5,NA
CSAGRDTEAFF,TRBV29-1,NA
CASSSTGVNEDTQYF,TRBV6-6,NA
CASSWGGLRKAGELFF,TRBV28,few
CASSSGQAGTNEKLFF,TRBV7-2,NA
CASSSGLAVIPDTQYF,TRBV6-2/TRBV6-3,NA
CASSQPPNIEQGDQETQYF,TRBV21-1,NA
CASSPGTGGASPLHF,TRBV6-5,NA
CASSLFRLPYEQYF,TRBV28,NA
CASSPGQGRSTEAFF,TRBV5-8,NA
CASSYSSSGNTIYF,TRBV6-5,NA
CASSHGYYGYTF,TRBV5-6,few
CASSLDGAGRASEQYF,TRBV11-2,NA
CSVSVAGANTGELFF,TRBV29-1,NA
CASSEWGENTGELFF,TRBV6-1,NA